The clone carrying this TCR beta chain was observed once. With V trimmed by 4 bases and J by 4 bases, 6 bases remained unmatched. CDR3 length equals 16 residues. CDR1 and CDR2 from the germline V gene are SGDLS and YYNGEE. The source of the sample is a study of blood T cell repertoires in COVID-19. Study-wide background: The cDNA or gDNA used as material had been derived from T cells, B-cell-depleted T cells, or PBMCs.

Clinical histories supplied by participants themselves formed the basis of cohort assignment. Recovery meant two consecutive negative NP/OP PCR tests, professional clearance, or resolved symptoms. In the original analysis: Reference gene primer amplification gave nucleated cell count estimates. Here immunoSEQ multiplex PCR was the method, and the copy in TCRdb shows in-frame clones only, minus some. Clonal size and the V and J genes are those of that table, whereas D and trimming came from the DNA. This table holds about 290,000 clones, 89% found once. Sample: PBMCs or T cells enriched from blood (not recorded which). The receptor was isolated from a woman between 40 and 55 years old who had recovered from COVID-19. This rearrangement joins TRBV9 to TRBJ1-6; TRBD1 agrees at 9 bases. As DNA, the CDR3 is TGTGCCAGCAGCCAACATGACAGGGGGTATAATTCACCCCTCCACTTT. This sequence encodes CASSQHDRGYNSPLHF.